These 3 T cell receptor beta chains share one sample of origin, sequenced in a study of post-analysis software for immune sequencing data. Antigen specificity for these receptors is unknown. General study points: When patients were compared with controls, about five TRBV segments were more frequent, TRBV5-6, TRBV5-1 and TRBV20-1 among them.

Every TCR beta cDNA library bore unique molecular identifiers. TCRdb called the PCR reads again in MiXCR, with one record for every CDR3 protein. The sample has roughly 730,000 distinct CDR3 sequences; 25% to 30% are singletons. Input material: blood. The receptor set was obtained from a girl aged 10-17 years with multiple sclerosis.

In this sample, this clonotype turned up a few times. V gene TRBV7-8 combines with J gene TRBJ2-1; maybe TRBD2 (6 bases). Per the germline V gene, CDR1 is SGHVS and CDR2 is FQNEAQ. CDR3 length: 13 residues. Trimming cost V 3 bases and J 14 bases, with 17 bases left between them. The CDR3 loop is CASSFLKLAAEFF. CDR3 DNA: TGTGCCAGCAGCTTCCTCAAACTAGCTGCAGAGTTCTTC. Together with reference TRBV7-8 and TRBJ2-1, the CDR3 gives the full variable domain: GAGVSQSPRYKVAKRGQDVALRCDPISGHVSLFWYQQALGQGPEFLTYFQNEAQLDKSGLPSDRFFAERPEGSVSTLKIQRTQQEDSAVYLCASSFLKLAAEFFGPGTRLTVL.

The rearrangement joins TRBV7-2 to TRBJ1-2; 7 nucleotides agree with TRBD1. The germline gives CDR1 SGHTA, CDR2 FQGNSA. After removal of 3 bases from V and 4 bases from J, the junction contained 5 bases not matched to a gene. The CDR3 spans 14 residues. The CDR3 region has the DNA TGTGCCAGCAGCTTGGTCCGGGACAGCTATGGCTACACCTTC. Its protein product is CASSLVRDSYGYTF.

This clonotype was counted only a few times. The chain carries TRBV28 and TRBJ2-7; D gene uncertain. TRBJ2-4 matches the DNA end more closely, so the J call is doubtful. In germline, CDR1 is MDHEN, CDR2 SYDVKM. CDR3 size: 15 residues. CDR3 in DNA: TGTGCCAGCAGTTTCGGACCCCTGTTAGGCAACATTCAGTACTTC. Translation: CASSFGPLLGNIQYF.